One sample yielded the 10 T cell receptor beta chains listed below, sequenced in a study of blood T cell repertoires in COVID-19. Produced via immunoSEQ multiplex PCR; TCRdb's table is partial and in-frame only. Of a few hundred thousand clones listed, around 87% are singletons. The sample consisted of peripheral blood. The source is a woman aged 45-59 years with acute or convalescent COVID-19.

This chain connects TRBV24-1 to TRBJ1-2; 8 bases agree with TRBD1. CDR1 and CDR2 (germline): KGHDR, SFDVKD. Trimming cost V 3 bases and J 2 bases; bases outside gene matches: 4. This CDR3 has 15 residues. CDR3 nucleotide sequence: TGTGCCACCAGTGATCCGGGACAGGAGAACTATGGCTACACCTTC. It yields the protein CATSDPGQENYGYTF.

Written as DNA, the CDR3 is TGTGCCAGCAGTTTATTTGGCAGGGGGCCCTACGAGCAGTACTTC. This encodes CASSLFGRGPYEQYF. The gene calls are TRBV28 and TRBJ2-7; TRBD1 aligns across 8 bases. Germline CDR1 reads MDHEN; CDR2 reads SYDVKM. Trimming at V came to 1 base and at J to 2 bases, leaving 4 bases not matched to a gene. The CDR3 is made up of 15 amino acids.

Comments on this clone: This CDR3 is also generated by other DNA sequences in the sample. V is TRBV5-1 and J is TRBJ2-3, with TRBD1 identical over 9 bases. The CDR3 contains 14 residues. The germline CDR1 and CDR2 sequences are SGHRS and YFSETQ. Germline trimming cut 3 bases from V and 3 bases from J; bases unmatched to any gene: 2. The CDR3 nucleotides are TGCGCCAGCAGCTCGGGACAGGGAACAGATACGCAGTATTTT. It encodes CASSSGQGTDTQYF.

The chain has TRBV24-1 and TRBJ2-1; TRBD2 matches at 10 bases. Germline V gene sequence: CDR1 KGHDR, CDR2 SFDVKD. The CDR3 runs to 17 residues. Trimming removed 3 bases from V and 9 bases from J; junction bases left unmatched: 13. The CDR3 DNA is TGTGCCACCAGTGATACCCTAGCGGGAGAAAAATTGAGTGAGCAGTTCTTC. Amino acid sequence: CATSDTLAGEKLSEQFF.

The chain is built from TRBV28 and TRBJ1-5, with 7 nucleotides matching TRBD1. Losses at the gene ends were 1 base for V and 3 bases for J; bases not matched to a gene: 9. CDR3 size: 17 residues. Per germline, CDR1 MDHEN and CDR2 SYDVKM. The CDR3 reads CASSLLLGQRNNQPQHF. CDR3 nucleotide sequence: TGTGCCAGCAGTTTATTGTTGGGACAGAGAAACAATCAGCCCCAGCATTTT. The entire variable domain, with the rest obtained from reference TRBV28 and TRBJ1-5, is as follows: DVKVTQSSRYLVKRTGEKVFLECVQDMDHENMFWYRQDPGLGLRLIYFSYDVKMKEKGDIPEGYSVSREKKERFSLILESASTNQTSMYLCASSLLLGQRNNQPQHFGDGTRLSIL.

The CDR3: CASTQLNQPQHF. CDR3 bases: TGTGCCAGCACTCAACTCAATCAGCCCCAGCATTTT. The chain couples TRBV28 to TRBJ1-5; D is undetermined. The germline V and J ends were trimmed by 7 bases and 3 bases, with 7 bases remaining between them. The CDR3 contains 12 residues. Looked up from germline, CDR1 is MDHEN and CDR2 is SYDVKM. The complete variable domain, with remaining parts taken from reference TRBV28 and TRBJ1-5, reads DVKVTQSSRYLVKRTGEKVFLECVQDMDHENMFWYRQDPGLGLRLIYFSYDVKMKEKGDIPEGYSVSREKKERFSLILESASTNQTSMYLCASTQLNQPQHFGDGTRLSIL.

Comments on this clone: Compared with germline, one end of the junction differs, possibly owing to a read error. This chain connects TRBV28 to TRBJ2-7; 8 positions agree with TRBD1. The CDR3 is made up of 11 amino acids. CDR1 and CDR2 (germline): MDHEN, SYDVKM. As DNA, the CDR3 is TGTGCCAGCAGTGATACAGGGGGAAAGTTATTC. It specifies CASSDTGGKLF.

The gene calls are TRBV6-4 and TRBJ2-3; TRBD2 aligns across 8 bases. The CDR3 has 15 residues. CDR1 is MRHNA, CDR2 SNTAGT, per germline. V lost 0 bases to trimming and J lost 6 bases; unmatched junction nucleotides: 5. CDR3 sequence: CASSDSSGRGDTQYF. The DNA of the CDR3 is TGTGCCAGCAGTGACTCCAGCGGGAGAGGTGATACGCAGTATTTT.

The chain carries TRBV5-1 and TRBJ2-3; 10 bases map to TRBD2. There are 16 residues in the CDR3. J was trimmed by 1 base and V by 0 bases; bases with no gene match: 2. The V gene's germline CDR1 is SGHRS and CDR2 YFSETQ. CDR3 nucleotides: TGCGCCAGCAGCTTGGTCCTAGCGGGAGGCACAGATACGCAGTATTTT. Amino acid sequence: CASSLVLAGGTDTQYF.

DNA of the CDR3: TGTGCCAGCGGGCCGGTCGGAAACACCATATATTTT. Translated, it gives CASGPVGNTIYF. The chain combines TRBV6-6 with TRBJ1-3; no clear D gene. Germline V lookup: CDR1 MNHNY, CDR2 SVGAGI (reference sequence). Trimming pared 8 bases from V and 4 bases from J, leaving 9 bases between. This CDR3 contains 12 residues.